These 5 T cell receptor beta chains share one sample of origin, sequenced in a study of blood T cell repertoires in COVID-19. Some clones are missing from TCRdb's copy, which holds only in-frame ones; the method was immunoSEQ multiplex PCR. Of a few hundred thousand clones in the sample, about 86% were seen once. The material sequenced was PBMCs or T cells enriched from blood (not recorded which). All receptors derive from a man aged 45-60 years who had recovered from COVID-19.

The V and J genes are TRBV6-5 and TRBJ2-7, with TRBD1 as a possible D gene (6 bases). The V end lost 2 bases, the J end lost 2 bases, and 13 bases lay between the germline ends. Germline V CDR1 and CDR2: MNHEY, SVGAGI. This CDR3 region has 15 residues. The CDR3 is CASSYDGGQTYEQYF. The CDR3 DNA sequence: TGTGCCAGCAGTTACGATGGGGGACAAACCTACGAGCAGTACTTC.

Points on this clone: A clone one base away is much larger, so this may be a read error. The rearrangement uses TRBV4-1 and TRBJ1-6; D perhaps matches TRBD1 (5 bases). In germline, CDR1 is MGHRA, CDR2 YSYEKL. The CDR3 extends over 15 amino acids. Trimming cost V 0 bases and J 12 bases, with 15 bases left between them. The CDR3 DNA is TGCGCCAGCAGCCAAGATGGGGCCCCGGATTTACCCCTCCACTTT. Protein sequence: CASSQDGAPDLPLHF.

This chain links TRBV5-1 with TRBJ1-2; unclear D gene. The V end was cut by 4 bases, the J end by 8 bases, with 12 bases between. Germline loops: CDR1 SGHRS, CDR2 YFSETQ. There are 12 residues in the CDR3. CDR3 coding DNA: TGCGCCAGCAGCATGGAAGCCTCAGGCTACACCTTC. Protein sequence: CASSMEASGYTF.

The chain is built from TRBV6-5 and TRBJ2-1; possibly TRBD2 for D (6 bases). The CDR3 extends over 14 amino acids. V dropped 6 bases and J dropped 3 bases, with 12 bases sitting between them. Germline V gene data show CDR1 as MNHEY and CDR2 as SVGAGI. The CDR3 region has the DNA TGTGCCAGCAGCGTTAGCGGATACTACAATGAGCAGTTCTTC. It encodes CASSVSGYYNEQFF.

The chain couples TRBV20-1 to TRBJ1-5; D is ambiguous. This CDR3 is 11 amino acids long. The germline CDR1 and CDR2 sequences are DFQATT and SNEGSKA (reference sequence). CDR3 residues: CKNQVNQPQHF. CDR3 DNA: TGCAAGAACCAGGTTAATCAGCCCCAGCATTTT.